These 26 T cell receptor beta chains originate from one sample sequenced in a study of shared clonotypes between healthy human individuals. Profiled with immunoSEQ multiplex PCR; TCRdb holds only in-frame clones, not every one. The sample contains millions of clones, roughly 92% of which appear only once. What was sequenced was naive CD4+ T cells sorted from blood. Indicated subset: CD45RA+ positively selected. Source of these receptors: a man younger than 30 in good health.

J is TRBJ1-4 and V is TRBV5-1; no firm D call. Trimming removed 0 bases at V and 8 bases at J, with 11 bases between. The CDR3 covers 14 residues. Per germline, CDR1 SGHRS and CDR2 YFSETQ. The DNA for the CDR3 is TGCGCCAGCAGCTTGGAACAGATGGGGGAAAAACTGTTTTTT. Translated: CASSLEQMGEKLFF.

V usage is TRBV7-2 and J usage is TRBJ2-7, with D uncertain. Germline CDR1 reads SGHTA; CDR2 reads FQGNSA. This CDR3 contains 15 residues. V was shortened by 3 bases and J by 0 bases, with 12 bases between the two germline ends. CDR3 DNA: TGTGCCAGCAGCTTGGACGGCAGTACCTCCTACGAGCAGTACTTC. Its protein product is CASSLDGSTSYEQYF.

For this clone: This specimen includes other DNA sequences encoding the same CDR3. This rearrangement joins TRBV30 to TRBJ2-2; TRBD1 matches 9 bases. This CDR3 is built from 14 residues. Germline CDR1 is GTSNPN and CDR2 is SVGIG (reference sequence). V shed 3 bases, J shed 1 base, and the junction held 0 bases outside the gene matches. CDR3 nucleotide sequence: TGTGCCTGGAGGGGACAGGGGAACACCGGGGAGCTGTTTTTT. It specifies CAWRGQGNTGELFF. The full variable domain, its missing parts supplied by reference TRBV30 and TRBJ2-2, is SQTIHQWPATLVQPVGSPLSLECTVEGTSNPNLYWYRQAAGRGLQLLFYSVGIGQISSEVPQNLSASRPQDRQFILSSKKLLLSDSGFYLCAWRGQGNTGELFFGEGSRLTVL.

CDR3 region: CASSIIGETYSPLHF. DNA for the CDR3: TGTGCCAGTAGTATTATTGGGGAAACGTATTCACCCCTCCACTTT. The genes are TRBV19 and TRBJ1-6, with D hard to call. Deletions cut 3 bases from V and 8 bases from J, with 14 bases between. Germline loops: CDR1 LNHDA, CDR2 SQIVND (reference sequence). This CDR3 is 15 amino acids long. Full variable domain (rest looked up from reference TRBV19 and TRBJ1-6): DGGITQSPKYLFRKEGQNVTLSCEQNLNHDAMYWYRQDPGQGLRLIYYSQIVNDFQKGDIAEGYSVSREKKESFPLTVTSAQKNPTAFYLCASSIIGETYSPLHFGNGTRLTVT.

The CDR3 protein is CASSPQDRDNSPLHF. CDR3 sequence (DNA): TGTGCCAGCAGTCCGCAGGACAGGGATAATTCACCCCTCCACTTT. The chain links TRBV28 to TRBJ1-6; 8 nucleotides match TRBD1. Germline V gene sequence: CDR1 MDHEN, CDR2 SYDVKM. V trimming: 5 bases; J trimming: 5 bases; junction bases outside the gene matches: 5. The CDR3 is 15 residues long.

The genes are TRBV11-2 and TRBJ2-2; 8 nucleotides align to TRBD2. With V trimmed by 3 bases and J by 1 base, 10 bases remained unmatched. The CDR3 is 18 residues long. The germline V gene has CDR1 SGHAT and CDR2 FQNNGV. The CDR3 loop is CASSFRRRSGENTGELFF. CDR3 sequence (DNA): TGTGCCAGCAGCTTCCGCCGCCGTAGCGGGGAGAACACCGGGGAGCTGTTTTTT.

This clone was found once. The J gene is TRBJ2-2, the V gene TRBV6-5; D ambiguous. Germline V gene lookup returns CDR1 MNHEY and CDR2 SVGAGI. The CDR3 extends over 12 amino acids. The V end was cut by 6 bases, the J end by 4 bases, with 6 bases between. The DNA of the CDR3 is TGTGCCAGCAGACTTTCCACCGGGGAGCTGTTTTTT. It encodes CASRLSTGELFF.

The chain joins TRBV6-1 to TRBJ1-2, with TRBD1 matching over 8 bases. The CDR3 is made up of 14 amino acids. CDR1 is MNHNS and CDR2 is SASEGT in the germline V gene. The ends lost 7 bases at V and 9 bases at J; junction bases unmatched: 13. CDR3 sequence: CASTGGRGQLSYTF. CDR3 nucleotides: TGTGCCAGCACGGGTGGCAGGGGGCAGTTGAGCTACACCTTC.

The rearrangement links TRBV6-6 to TRBJ2-1, with a weak D call TRBD2 (6 bases). Germline loops: CDR1 MNHNY, CDR2 SVGAGI (reference sequence). The CDR3 extends over 12 amino acids. The germline V and J ends were trimmed by 7 bases and 6 bases, with 10 bases remaining between them. The CDR3 DNA follows: TGTGCCAGCACCGCGGGATTCAATGAGCAGTTCTTC. Protein product: CASTAGFNEQFF.

This clone was counted a few times. The CDR3 protein is CAWRTKGQGGNQPQHF. The CDR3 nucleotides are TGTGCCTGGAGGACCAAAGGGCAGGGTGGCAATCAGCCCCAGCATTTT. The V call is TRBV30, the J call TRBJ1-5; TRBD1 is a possible D gene (5 bases). Germline V lookup: CDR1 GTSNPN, CDR2 SVGIG (reference sequence). V lost 3 bases, J lost 2 bases, and 17 bases lay in between. The CDR3 is 16 amino acids.

This CDR3 is CASSDPDRVGGYTF. CDR3 nucleotide sequence: TGTGCCAGCAGTGACCCTGACAGGGTGGGAGGCTACACCTTC. The V and J genes are TRBV25-1 and TRBJ1-2; TRBD1 matches at 7 bases. Germline CDR1 is MGHDK and CDR2 is SYGVNS. Unmatched junction bases numbered 9, after V lost 3 bases and J lost 8 bases. CDR3 length equals 14 residues.

The chain carries TRBV7-2 and TRBJ2-2; the match to TRBD2 covers 10 bases. Germline V gene data show CDR1 as SGHTA and CDR2 as FQGNSA. With V trimmed by 1 base and J by 7 bases, 9 bases remained unmatched. This CDR3 is built from 17 residues. The CDR3 DNA follows: TGTGCCAGCAGCTTAGTTCTAGCGGGAGCGCTCGGCGGGGAGCTGTTTTTT. Encoded protein: CASSLVLAGALGGELFF.

This chain connects TRBV9 to TRBJ2-5; TRBD2 aligns across 7 bases. V trimming: 3 bases; J trimming: 2 bases; junction bases outside the gene matches: 10. In germline, CDR1 is SGDLS, CDR2 YYNGEE. The CDR3 is made up of 16 amino acids. The DNA of the CDR3 is TGTGCCAGCAGCGCGGGGGAGGGACTTTTTCAAGAGACCCAGTACTTC. Its protein is CASSAGEGLFQETQYF.

The rearrangement joins TRBV30 to TRBJ2-2; D possibly corresponds to TRBD1 (5 bases). Trimming removed 4 bases from V and 6 bases from J, with 12 bases in between. This CDR3 has 13 residues. CDR1 GTSNPN and CDR2 SVGIG come from the germline V gene (reference sequence). The CDR3 DNA sequence: TGTGCCTGGACCCGGACCAGGGCCGGGGAGCTGTTTTTT. It translates to CAWTRTRAGELFF.

Remarks on this clone: The sample holds other DNA sequences that translate to the same CDR3. This chain joins TRBV6-6 and TRBJ2-5; D gene uncertain. Trimming took 0 bases from V and 5 from J, leaving 4 bases between them. Looked up from germline, CDR1 is MNHNY and CDR2 is SVGAGI (reference sequence). CDR3 length equals 12 residues. The CDR3 DNA reads as TGTGCCAGCAGTTACTCCAAGGAGACCCAGTACTTC. It specifies CASSYSKETQYF.

This rearrangement joins TRBV9 to TRBJ1-2; the D is unclear. The germline CDR1 and CDR2 sequences are SGDLS and YYNGEE. V was shortened by 0 bases and J by 10 bases, with 13 bases between the two germline ends. This CDR3 is built from 13 residues. CDR3 bases: TGTGCCAGCAGCGTAGTTTCGAACAGCAACTACACCTTC. This encodes CASSVVSNSNYTF.

The J gene is TRBJ2-7, the V gene TRBV14, with 9 bases matching TRBD2. CDR1 SGHDN and CDR2 FVKESK come from the germline V gene. V lost 6 bases to trimming and J lost 0 bases; unmatched junction nucleotides: 3. The CDR3 loop spans 14 amino acids. CDR3 coding DNA: TGTGCCAGCAGACCTAGCGGGAACTCCTACGAGCAGTACTTC. Protein sequence: CASRPSGNSYEQYF.

This rearrangement joins TRBV27 to TRBJ1-2; D unclear. The CDR3 is 13 amino acids. The V end was cut by 2 bases, the J end by 7 bases, with 11 bases between. Germline V lookup: CDR1 MNHEY, CDR2 SMNVEV (reference sequence). The CDR3: CASSLRMNGGYTF. The CDR3, as DNA: TGTGCCAGCAGTTTAAGGATGAATGGTGGCTACACCTTC.

This chain links TRBV2 with TRBJ2-2, with no clear D. V was shortened by 4 bases and J by 6 bases, with 6 bases between the two germline ends. CDR3 length equals 12 residues. Germline V CDR1 and CDR2: SNHLY, FYNNEI. CDR3 sequence: CASSGVSGELFF. The CDR3 DNA reads TGTGCCAGCAGTGGGGTATCCGGGGAGCTGTTTTTT.

V and J are TRBV9 and TRBJ2-1; 12 positions agree with TRBD2. J was trimmed by 10 bases and V by 4 bases; bases with no gene match: 9. CDR3 length: 15 residues. The V gene's germline CDR1 is SGDLS and CDR2 YYNGEE. Here the CDR3 reads CASSSALAGGLEQFF. CDR3 DNA sequence: TGTGCCAGCAGCTCCGCCCTAGCGGGAGGGCTCGAGCAGTTCTTC.

The V gene is TRBV6-1, the J gene TRBJ1-5; D gene uncertain. Between the trimmed V and J ends, which lost 6 bases and 7 bases, there was a span of 16 bases. Germline-derived CDR1 and CDR2 are MNHNS and SASEGT. The CDR3 has 14 amino acids. CDR3 sequence (DNA): TGTGCCAGCAGCCTACCCCTCGGAGACCAGCCCCAGCATTTT. Its translation: CASSLPLGDQPQHF.

This clone was counted between two and nine times. The chain has TRBV30 and TRBJ1-2; D unresolved. V lost 4 bases and J lost 3, with 9 bases in between. Germline V gene sequence: CDR1 GTSNPN, CDR2 SVGIG (reference sequence). The CDR3 loop spans 12 amino acids. The CDR3 nucleotides are TGTGCCTGGACAGGAGTGGACTATGGCTACACCTTC. This sequence encodes CAWTGVDYGYTF.

Remarks on this clone: The sample carries other DNA sequences with the same CDR3. The rearrangement links TRBV18 to TRBJ2-5; D is uncertain. The CDR3 is 13 residues long. Trimming stripped 2 bases from V and 1 base from J, with 5 bases between. CDR1 KGHSH and CDR2 LQKENI come from the germline V gene. The CDR3 DNA follows: TGTGCCAGCTCACCAGGCTCCCAAGAGACCCAGTACTTC. Amino acids: CASSPGSQETQYF.

This clone was found once. The chain recombines TRBV9 with TRBJ1-1; D may be TRBD1 (6 bases). Germline V gene data show CDR1 as SGDLS and CDR2 as YYNGEE. Trimming cost V 3 bases and J 0 bases, with 12 bases left between them. The CDR3 totals 15 residues. CDR3 nucleotides: TGTGCCAGCAGCGAGACGGGGGCCATGAACACTGAAGCTTTCTTT. This sequence encodes CASSETGAMNTEAFF. The whole variable domain, filled in from reference TRBV9 and TRBJ1-1, reads DSGVTQTPKHLITATGQRVTLRCSPRSGDLSVYWYQQSLDQGLQFLIQYYNGEERAKGNILERFSAQQFPDLHSELNLSSLELGDSALYFCASSETGAMNTEAFFGQGTRLTVV.

On this clone itself: Other DNA variants within this sample encode the same CDR3. The chain employs TRBV7-8 and TRBJ2-7, with unresolved D. Per germline, CDR1 SGHVS and CDR2 FQNEAQ. The CDR3 runs to 12 residues. V was pared by 4 bases and J by 3 bases, with 7 bases between. The CDR3 DNA sequence: TGTGCCAGCAGCTCGAAAGGCTACGAGCAGTACTTC. Protein: CASSSKGYEQYF.

This chain connects TRBV7-3 to TRBJ2-2, with D uncertain. Germline CDR1 reads SGHTA; CDR2 reads FQGTGA. The CDR3 runs to 11 residues. V gave up 9 bases and J gave up 0 bases, with 2 bases separating them. The CDR3 sequence: CASSNTGELFF. CDR3 in DNA: TGTGCCAGTTCGAACACCGGGGAGCTGTTTTTT.